Each of the 28 T cell receptor beta chains below was sequenced from the same sample in a study of blood T cell repertoires in COVID-19. Method: immunoSEQ multiplex PCR; TCRdb's copy keeps in-frame clones and lacks some. The table has roughly 250,000 clones, roughly 87% seen once. Input material: PBMCs or T cells enriched from blood (not recorded which). These receptor sequences come from a woman aged 25 to 39 with acute COVID-19.

This chain uses TRBV7-3 with TRBJ1-1; the match to TRBD1 covers 10 bases. In germline, CDR1 is SGHTA, CDR2 FQGTGA. With 5 bases clipped from V and 5 bases from J, the junction kept 5 bases outside the gene matches. The CDR3 totals 14 residues. CDR3 DNA sequence: TGTGCCAGCAGCCCGACAGGGGGCCAGACTGAAGCTTTCTTT. Its protein product is CASSPTGGQTEAFF.

As regards this clone: Other nucleotide sequences from this sample produce the same CDR3. The CDR3, as DNA: TGTGCCAGCAGTTACTCTGGGACAGGCCAAGAGACCCAGTACTTC. Residues: CASSYSGTGQETQYF. V gene TRBV6-5 combines with J gene TRBJ2-5, with 8 positions matching TRBD1. This CDR3 is built from 15 residues. The germline gives CDR1 MNHEY, CDR2 SVGAGI. V was clipped by 0 bases and J by 1 base; unmatched bases: 1.

In nucleotides, the CDR3 is TGTGCCAGCAGCCCGGGACTACAAAAGTCAGATACGCAGTATTTT. This codes for CASSPGLQKSDTQYF. The chain employs TRBV11-2 and TRBJ2-3, with 7 bases lining up with TRBD2. The CDR3 extends over 15 amino acids. Germline V gene sequence: CDR1 SGHAT, CDR2 FQNNGV. V shed 5 bases, J shed 4 bases, and the junction held 9 bases outside the gene matches.

This clone was observed a handful of times. The chain combines TRBV27 with TRBJ1-6; D is ambiguous. Germline lookup yields CDR1 MNHEY and CDR2 SMNVEV (reference sequence). The CDR3 consists of 14 residues. Trimming stripped 2 bases from V and 10 bases from J, with 12 bases between. The CDR3 loop is CASSLEGPWSPLHF. The CDR3 nucleotides are TGTGCCAGCAGTTTAGAGGGCCCTTGGTCACCCCTCCACTTT.

The chain links TRBV9 to TRBJ2-4; no reliable D call. Germline-derived CDR1 and CDR2 are SGDLS and YYNGEE. V was trimmed by 0 bases and J by 2 bases, leaving 6 bases between them. This CDR3 is built from 14 residues. DNA of the CDR3: TGTGCCAGCAGCGTAGCTGTCTCCAAAAACATTCAGTACTTC. Protein: CASSVAVSKNIQYF.

This clone was picked up one time. This chain connects TRBV3-1 (or the pseudogene TRBV3-2) to TRBJ2-7; 7 bases match TRBD1. The V and J ends lost 1 base and 3 bases, in that order; junction bases with no gene match: 9. CDR1 and CDR2 (germline): LGHDT, YNNKEL (reference sequence). CDR3 length: 16 amino acids. The CDR3 spells CASSQGPQTGIYEQYF. For the CDR3, the DNA is TGTGCCAGCAGCCAAGGACCACAGACAGGGATCTACGAGCAGTACTTC.

Here the CDR3 DNA reads TGTGCCAGCAGCTTAGAGACAGTTATGACCCAGTACTTC. Its protein product is CASSLETVMTQYF. The chain carries TRBV7-2 and TRBJ2-5; D might be TRBD1 (5 bases). The germline gives CDR1 SGHTA, CDR2 FQGNSA. The V gene lost 1 base and the J gene lost 7 bases, with 10 bases spanning the gap. CDR3 length: 13 amino acids.

The chain uses TRBV5-4 and TRBJ2-6, with D possibly matching TRBD2 (6 bases). Germline values: CDR1 SGHNT, CDR2 YYREEE (reference sequence). The CDR3 consists of 15 residues. Trimming took off 8 bases at V and 2 bases at J, with 14 bases between the two ends. The CDR3 is CASASGFAGANVLTF. CDR3 sequence (DNA): TGTGCCAGTGCCAGCGGGTTCGCTGGGGCCAACGTCCTGACTTTC.

This chain joins TRBV7-2 and TRBJ1-4, with D possibly TRBD1 on 5 matching bases. This CDR3 region has 14 residues. V was pared by 5 bases and J by 8 bases, with 15 bases between. Germline CDR1 is SGHTA and CDR2 is FQGNSA. CDR3 bases: TGTGCCAGCAGCCAACAAGGGGCGGTGGAAAAACTGTTTTTT. Its translation is CASSQQGAVEKLFF.

J is TRBJ1-2 and V is TRBV7-8; a possible D gene is TRBD1 (5 bases). The V gene's germline CDR1 is SGHVS and CDR2 FQNEAQ. The CDR3 contains 13 residues. The V and J ends lost 1 base and 7 bases respectively, with 10 bases between them. The chain's CDR3 is CASSLGGEAGYTF. Here the CDR3 DNA reads TGTGCCAGCAGCTTAGGGGGGGAGGCTGGCTACACCTTC.

V usage is TRBV27 and J usage is TRBJ1-1; TRBD1 aligns across 9 bases. Looked up from germline, CDR1 is MNHEY and CDR2 is SMNVEV (reference sequence). Trimming cost V 6 bases and J 3 bases; bases outside gene matches: 8. CDR3 size: 15 residues. The CDR3 sequence is CASRATTGGYTEAFF. As DNA, the CDR3 is TGTGCCAGCAGGGCTACTACAGGGGGCTACACTGAAGCTTTCTTT.

V usage is TRBV19 and J usage is TRBJ1-5; TRBD1 matches at 7 bases. From germline, CDR1 is LNHDA and CDR2 SQIVND (reference sequence). The CDR3 is 14 amino acids. Trimming cost V 3 bases and J 4 bases; bases outside gene matches: 3. The CDR3 region has the DNA TGTGCCAGTAGTATGGGACAGATGAATCAGCCCCAGCATTTT. As protein: CASSMGQMNQPQHF. Supplemented by reference TRBV19 and TRBJ1-5, the full variable domain reads DGGITQSPKYLFRKEGQNVTLSCEQNLNHDAMYWYRQDPGQGLRLIYYSQIVNDFQKGDIAEGYSVSREKKESFPLTVTSAQKNPTAFYLCASSMGQMNQPQHFGDGTRLSIL.

The chain couples TRBV9 to TRBJ1-5; D is unclear. The CDR3 length is 15 residues. V dropped 0 bases and J dropped 0 bases, with 7 bases sitting between them. The germline gives CDR1 SGDLS, CDR2 YYNGEE. The CDR3 nucleotides read TGTGCCAGCAGCGTAGGCGGGGTTAGCAATCAGCCCCAGCATTTT. Its translation: CASSVGGVSNQPQHF.

This sequence joins TRBV29-1 and TRBJ2-7; D is uncertain. This CDR3 spans 11 amino acids. Germline V gene sequence: CDR1 SQVTM, CDR2 ANQGSEA. V lost 4 bases to trimming and J lost 3 bases, with 7 bases between them. The CDR3: CSVGNSYEQYF. CDR3 bases: TGCAGCGTTGGGAACAGCTACGAGCAGTACTTC.

This chain links TRBV5-6 with TRBJ1-6, with 9 bases that match TRBD1. CDR3 length equals 15 residues. Germline loops: CDR1 SGHDT, CDR2 YYEEEE. The junction had 13 bases not matched to a gene; V was cut back by 4 bases and J by 14 bases. CDR3 DNA sequence: TGTGCCAGCAGCCGGTGGACAGGGGAGTTTTCGGCCCTCCACTTT. It specifies CASSRWTGEFSALHF.

This clone occurred once. This sequence joins TRBV6-2 or TRBV6-3 and TRBJ2-3; 7 bases are shared with TRBD2. The CDR3 contains 14 residues. After removal of 6 bases from V and 0 bases from J, the junction contained 3 bases not matched to a gene. CDR1 and CDR2 (germline): MNHEY, SVGEGT. The CDR3 DNA is TGTGCCAGCAGCCCTAGCGGTAGCACAGATACGCAGTATTTT. It is translated as CASSPSGSTDTQYF.

The genes are TRBV28 and TRBJ1-5; the D is unclear. CDR3 length: 13 amino acids. Germline-derived CDR1 and CDR2 are MDHEN and SYDVKM. Between the trimmed V and J ends, which lost 7 bases and 7 bases, there was a span of 14 bases. The CDR3 DNA is TGTGCCAGCAACACGGGAAAGGTCCAGCCCCAGCATTTT. This encodes CASNTGKVQPQHF. Filled out from reference TRBV28 and TRBJ1-5, the complete variable domain reads DVKVTQSSRYLVKRTGEKVFLECVQDMDHENMFWYRQDPGLGLRLIYFSYDVKMKEKGDIPEGYSVSREKKERFSLILESASTNQTSMYLCASNTGKVQPQHFGDGTRLSIL.

This clone was seen once. The sample has other DNA sequences that encode this CDR3 too. The V call is TRBV2, the J call TRBJ1-6, with D unclear. Trimming left V 3 bases short and J 9 bases short, with 6 bases between. The CDR3 runs to 12 residues. Germline CDR1 reads SNHLY; CDR2 reads FYNNEI. Written as DNA, the CDR3 is TGTGCCAGCAGTGATTCCGGTTCACCCCTCCACTTT. Its protein is CASSDSGSPLHF.

This chain joins TRBV6-5 and TRBJ2-5; 10 bases agree with TRBD1. After removal of 7 bases from V and 4 bases from J, the junction contained 6 bases not matched to a gene. Per the germline V gene, CDR1 is MNHEY and CDR2 is SVGAGI. This CDR3 spans 14 amino acids. The CDR3 loop reads CASMGGQGIETQYF. The CDR3 DNA reads as TGTGCCAGCATGGGGGGACAGGGGATAGAGACCCAGTACTTC.

The CDR3 reads CASSLELRGDTDTQYF. Written as DNA, the CDR3 is TGCGCCAGCAGCTTGGAGTTGCGGGGGGACACAGATACGCAGTATTTT. The chain is built from TRBV5-1 and TRBJ2-3, with 8 bases that match TRBD2. This CDR3 has 16 amino acids. Trimming removed 0 bases from V and 2 bases from J; junction bases left unmatched: 5. Germline CDR1 SGHRS, CDR2 YFSETQ.

The rearrangement joins TRBV18 to TRBJ2-7; TRBD2 is a possible D gene (7 bases). The CDR3 covers 15 residues. The V gene lost 6 bases and the J gene lost 2 bases, with 17 bases spanning the gap. Germline V lookup: CDR1 KGHSH, CDR2 LQKENI. CDR3 region: CASSNRDGGPYEQYF. CDR3 sequence (DNA): TGTGCCAGCTCGAACCGGGACGGGGGGCCCTACGAGCAGTACTTC.

J is TRBJ1-3 and V is TRBV6-1; 8 positions agree with TRBD1. The CDR3 loop spans 17 amino acids. Germline assignment: CDR1 MNHNS and CDR2 SASEGT. V lost 0 bases, J lost 0 bases, and 4 bases stayed unmatched. CDR3 bases: TGTGCCAGCAGTGAAGCTGCAGGGGGCCACTCTGGAAACACCATATATTTT. Translated: CASSEAAGGHSGNTIYF.

The chain joins TRBV29-1 to TRBJ2-3; 7 bases are shared with TRBD2. This CDR3 region has 15 residues. Germline V CDR1 and CDR2: SQVTM, ANQGSEA. The trim removed 3 bases at V and 5 bases at J, leaving 11 bases unmatched. The CDR3 reads CSVDNRDYAQDTQYF. The CDR3 nucleotides are TGCAGCGTTGATAACCGGGACTATGCTCAAGATACGCAGTATTTT.

The V gene is TRBV4-1, the J gene TRBJ2-3, with TRBD1 matching over 8 bases. V trimming: 1 base; J trimming: 1 base; junction bases outside the gene matches: 7. This CDR3 region has 17 residues. Germline loops: CDR1 MGHRA, CDR2 YSYEKL. The DNA for the CDR3 is TGCGCCAGCAGCCAAGGGACAGGGTCGTGGGGCACAGATACGCAGTATTTT. Protein sequence: CASSQGTGSWGTDTQYF.

The chain uses TRBV19 and TRBJ1-1; 10 nucleotides agree with TRBD1. Germline V gives CDR1 LNHDA, CDR2 SQIVND (reference sequence). The trim removed 8 bases at V and 4 bases at J, leaving 7 bases unmatched. The CDR3 is made up of 14 amino acids. CDR3 DNA: TGTGCCAGTGGAGACCGGGACAGGGGCACTGAAGCTTTCTTT. It encodes CASGDRDRGTEAFF.

The chain carries TRBV27 and TRBJ2-5; D is unclear. Trimming left V 2 bases short and J 3 bases short, with 10 bases between. This CDR3 has 14 residues. The germline V gene has CDR1 MNHEY and CDR2 SMNVEV (reference sequence). The CDR3 DNA is TGTGCCAGCAGTTTACAGGAATTTGAAGAGACCCAGTACTTC. Translating it yields CASSLQEFEETQYF.

V usage is TRBV9 and J usage is TRBJ1-2; possible D gene TRBD1, 5 bases. Germline CDR1 and CDR2: SGDLS and YYNGEE. V lost 2 bases and J lost 4, with 15 bases in between. The CDR3 runs 15 residues. The CDR3 DNA sequence: TGTGCCAGCAGCGTTAACGGGCCAGGGCCCTATGGCTACACCTTC. This encodes CASSVNGPGPYGYTF.

The chain uses TRBV7-3 and TRBJ2-1, with D possibly being TRBD1 (5 bases). The germline V and J ends were trimmed by 0 bases and 7 bases, with 13 bases remaining between them. The CDR3 runs to 15 residues. CDR1 and CDR2 from the germline V gene are SGHTA and FQGTGA. This CDR3 reads CASSLTGATSNEQFF. In DNA, the CDR3 is TGTGCCAGCAGCTTAACAGGGGCGACCAGTAATGAGCAGTTCTTC.